This TCR beta chain was sequenced in a study of T-cell reconstitution after alpha-beta-depleted transplantation in children. It was with unique molecular identifiers that the TCRbeta library was prepared. TCRdb ran MiXCR on the PCR reads and lists one entry per CDR3 protein. The table has 900,000 or so distinct CDR3 sequences, roughly 15% seen once. The length of the CDR3 is 16 residues. Findings and limits, study-wide: Several hundred expanded graft clones reportedly supplied alpha-beta T cells about two months after transplant. After transplant, high TCRbeta diversity at day 60 in some patients arose from surviving recipient T cells and thymic progenitors. When one year had passed after transplant, most T-cell counts and diversity came from newly produced T cells.

This clonotype was seen more than once but under ten times. Its target is not known. The chain carries TRBV21-1 and TRBJ1-3; TRBD1, the D gene given by the table, was not confirmed from the DNA. TRBV21-1 is reported as a pseudogene. The TCR sequence derives from a male patient aged 10 to 17 who had a stem cell transplant for acute lymphoblastic leukemia, so the T cells may come from the graft donor. Sequencing was performed on PBMCs, mostly from graft donor cells, taken 360 days after TCRalphabeta/CD19-depleted stem cell transplant. For the CDR3, the DNA is TGTGCCAGCAGCCTCGGGACAGTAGACTCTGGAAACACCATATATTTT. This codes for CASSLGTVDSGNTIYF.